This entry lists 24 T cell receptor beta chains sequenced from one sample in a study of blood T cell repertoires in COVID-19. Clones were sequenced by immunoSEQ multiplex PCR, and TCRdb holds only the in-frame ones, with some missing. Counted here are about 150,000 clones, 60% to 80% occurring once; the ten biggest clones make up roughly 9.8%. The material sequenced was peripheral blood. The receptors stem from a man in his sixties who had recovered from COVID-19.

The CDR3 here is CATSRDRGNYNSPLHF. The CDR3 DNA reads TGTGCCACCAGCAGAGATCGAGGAAACTATAATTCACCCCTCCACTTT. The chain is built from TRBV15 and TRBJ1-6; D not resolved. The germline gives CDR1 LNHNV, CDR2 YYDKDF (reference sequence). This CDR3 region has 16 residues. Trimming took 0 bases from V and 3 from J, leaving 9 bases between them. Based on the CDR3 plus reference TRBV15 and TRBJ1-6, the full variable domain is DAMVIQNPRYQVTQFGKPVTLSCSQTLNHNVMYWYQQKSSQAPKLLFHYYDKDFNNEADTPDNFQSRRPNTSFCFLDIRSPGLGDTAMYLCATSRDRGNYNSPLHFGNGTRLTVT.

This clone has a handful of counts. The CDR3 protein is CASSLQDTGELFF. The CDR3 DNA follows: TGTGCCAGCAGCTTACAGGACACCGGGGAGCTGTTTTTT. The chain carries TRBV11-2 and TRBJ2-2; no definite D call. In germline, CDR1 is SGHAT, CDR2 FQNNGV. V lost 2 bases and J 3 bases, leaving 4 bases between the germline ends. This CDR3 is 13 amino acids long.

This chain connects TRBV19 to TRBJ2-7; D perhaps matches TRBD1 (8 bases). Trimming removed 2 bases at V and 4 bases at J, with 15 bases between. Germline lookup yields CDR1 LNHDA and CDR2 SQIVND (reference sequence). The CDR3 extends over 15 amino acids. CDR3 sequence (DNA): TGTGCCAGTAGTATAAGTGGACAGGGAGGGTACGAGCAGTACTTC. Protein sequence: CASSISGQGGYEQYF.

This chain connects TRBV19 to TRBJ1-5, with TRBD1 identical over 8 bases. V shed 5 bases and J 6 bases; nucleotides not matched to a gene: 9. CDR3 size: 15 residues. Germline V gene data show CDR1 as LNHDA and CDR2 as SQIVND (reference sequence). CDR3 nucleotide sequence: TGTGCCAGTAGTGTTCCAGGCAGGGGGCTTCAGCCCCAGCATTTT. Translated: CASSVPGRGLQPQHF.

The chain couples TRBV28 to TRBJ2-2; possible D gene TRBD2, 5 bases. The CDR3 runs 15 residues. Germline loops: CDR1 MDHEN, CDR2 SYDVKM. The V gene lost 5 bases and the J gene lost 4 bases, with 14 bases spanning the gap. The CDR3 region has the DNA TGTGCCAGCAGTCTGCACGGGGTGTCCACCGGGGAGCTGTTTTTT. It specifies CASSLHGVSTGELFF.

J is TRBJ1-4 and V is TRBV5-5; 10 bases line up with TRBD1. The trim removed 5 bases at V and 8 bases at J, leaving 9 bases unmatched. The CDR3 loop spans 15 amino acids. Per germline, CDR1 SGHKS and CDR2 YYEKEE (reference sequence). CDR3 loop: CASSLGQGGNEKLFF. In nucleotides, the CDR3 is TGTGCCAGCAGTCTCGGACAGGGGGGGAACGAAAAACTGTTTTTT.

This clone has more than one count but fewer than ten. This sequence joins TRBV29-1 and TRBJ2-7, with D perhaps matching TRBD2 (5 bases). This CDR3 has 12 residues. Trimming cost V 7 bases and J 4 bases, with 14 bases left between them. Germline V gene lookup returns CDR1 SQVTM and CDR2 ANQGSEA. CDR3 sequence (DNA): TGCAGCGCCCGATCGGGAAGTTACGAGCAGTACTTC. Its translation is CSARSGSYEQYF.

A single count supports this clone. The rearrangement uses TRBV5-6 and TRBJ2-2; D may be TRBD2 (6 bases). Germline loops: CDR1 SGHDT, CDR2 YYEEEE. The CDR3 is 14 residues long. V dropped 4 bases and J dropped 4 bases, with 11 bases sitting between them. CDR3: CASSTTGGTGELFF. CDR3 sequence (DNA): TGTGCCAGCAGCACCACCGGGGGCACCGGGGAGCTGTTTTTT.

The chain is built from TRBV5-5 and TRBJ2-1, with a tentative D call TRBD2 (5 bases). This CDR3 has 14 amino acids. The V gene lost 5 bases and the J gene lost 4 bases, with 13 bases spanning the gap. Looked up from germline, CDR1 is SGHKS and CDR2 is YYEKEE (reference sequence). The CDR3 DNA sequence: TGTGCCAGCAGTTATCTCGGGATTTACAATGAGCAGTTCTTC. This codes for CASSYLGIYNEQFF.

The genes are TRBV7-2 and TRBJ1-2, with 9 nucleotides matching TRBD1. Germline V lookup: CDR1 SGHTA, CDR2 FQGNSA. The CDR3 has 15 amino acids. The ends lost 1 base at V and 7 bases at J; junction bases unmatched: 7. CDR3 nucleotide sequence: TGTGCCAGCAGCTTAGGGGGACAGGGCCGTCGTGGCTACACCTTC. Translation gives CASSLGGQGRRGYTF.

The V and J genes are TRBV5-1 and TRBJ2-7; unclear D gene. The CDR3 spans 14 residues. CDR1 and CDR2 (germline): SGHRS, YFSETQ. V was cut by 2 bases and J by 0 bases, with 9 bases left in between. This CDR3 reads CASSFEYSSYEQYF. CDR3 DNA: TGCGCCAGCAGCTTTGAGTACAGCTCCTACGAGCAGTACTTC.

This clone was counted only a few times. This chain links TRBV9 with TRBJ2-1, with 7 bases that match TRBD2. This CDR3 has 14 residues. The ends lost 3 bases at V and 4 bases at J; junction bases unmatched: 4. Germline V gene lookup returns CDR1 SGDLS and CDR2 YYNGEE. Here the CDR3 reads CASSASGRYNEQFF. In nucleotides, the CDR3 is TGTGCCAGCAGCGCTAGCGGAAGATACAATGAGCAGTTCTTC.

The rearrangement links TRBV12-3 or TRBV12-4 to TRBJ2-2, with unresolved D. The length of the CDR3 is 12 residues. Trimming took off 5 bases at V and 4 bases at J, with 5 bases between the two ends. The CDR3 bases are TGTGCCAGCAGTACGAGCACCGGGGAGCTGTTTTTT. Amino acid sequence: CASSTSTGELFF.

This clone came up once. The chain recombines TRBV19 with TRBJ2-3; 13 bases are a match to TRBD2. The CDR3 loop spans 15 amino acids. The J segment lost 6 bases and the V segment lost 6 bases, leaving 6 bases of the junction unmatched. Germline V gene lookup returns CDR1 LNHDA and CDR2 SQIVND (reference sequence). CDR3 DNA: TGTGCCAGTAGCCCACTAGCGGGAGGGCGGGATACGCAGTATTTT. It specifies CASSPLAGGRDTQYF.

Only one count was recorded for this clone. The V and J genes are TRBV11-3 and TRBJ2-3; 11 nucleotides match TRBD2. J was trimmed by 2 bases and V by 5 bases; bases with no gene match: 6. This CDR3 comprises 16 residues. The germline CDR1 and CDR2 sequences are SGHNT and YENEEA. The CDR3 sequence is CASSPGLAGPTDTQYF. In DNA form, the CDR3 reads TGTGCCAGCAGCCCCGGACTAGCGGGCCCCACAGATACGCAGTATTTT.

This clone has a single count. The gene calls are TRBV28 and TRBJ1-3; D possibly corresponds to TRBD1 (5 bases). The length of the CDR3 is 18 residues. Trimming stripped 3 bases from V and 0 bases from J, with 18 bases between. Germline assignment: CDR1 MDHEN and CDR2 SYDVKM. The CDR3, as DNA: TGTGCCAGCAGTTTGGGGCGGTGGATGGGTTCCTCTGGAAACACCATATATTTT. This translates into CASSLGRWMGSSGNTIYF.

The chain uses TRBV14 and TRBJ2-1, with 8 bases fitting TRBD1. Germline-derived CDR1 and CDR2 are SGHDN and FVKESK. The CDR3 has 22 amino acids. With 0 bases clipped from V and 7 bases from J, the junction kept 26 bases outside the gene matches. The CDR3 is CASSQDPFYLLIQGEIWNEQFF. The CDR3 DNA sequence: TGTGCCAGCAGCCAAGATCCTTTTTATCTCCTGATACAGGGGGAGATTTGGAATGAGCAGTTCTTC.

The sample holds a few counts of this clone. The chain's CDR3 is CASSVDGTGGGQPQHF. The CDR3 DNA follows: TGCGCCAGCAGCGTAGACGGGACAGGGGGTGGGCAGCCCCAGCATTTT. V usage is TRBV5-1 and J usage is TRBJ1-5, with 11 bases aligning to TRBD1. Germline V gives CDR1 SGHRS, CDR2 YFSETQ. Trimming at V came to 4 bases and at J to 7 bases, leaving 10 bases not matched to a gene. The CDR3 has 16 residues.

The count of this clone is one. This chain uses TRBV5-1 with TRBJ1-1, with a tentative D call TRBD1 (6 bases). The CDR3 totals 12 residues. The germline V and J ends were trimmed by 0 bases and 10 bases, with 10 bases remaining between them. In germline, CDR1 is SGHRS, CDR2 YFSETQ. The CDR3 protein is CASSLEGGRAFF. Written as DNA, the CDR3 is TGCGCCAGCAGCTTGGAGGGGGGGCGAGCTTTCTTT.

The rearrangement joins TRBV9 to TRBJ1-4; TRBD1 matches at 9 bases. The CDR3 runs to 14 residues. Germline trimming cut 4 bases from V and 8 bases from J; bases unmatched to any gene: 6. Germline-derived CDR1 and CDR2 are SGDLS and YYNGEE. This CDR3 reads CASSLTGGREKLFF. Here the CDR3 DNA reads TGTGCCAGCAGCTTGACAGGGGGAAGAGAAAAACTGTTTTTT.

The chain is built from TRBV18 and TRBJ1-1; TRBD1 agrees at 7 bases. V trimming: 5 bases; J trimming: 5 bases; junction bases outside the gene matches: 8. This CDR3 is 14 amino acids long. Germline values: CDR1 KGHSH, CDR2 LQKENI. The DNA for the CDR3 is TGTGCCAGCTCAGCCCGACAGGGAGGTACTGAAGCTTTCTTT. Encoded protein: CASSARQGGTEAFF.

The V and J genes are TRBV19 and TRBJ2-3, with TRBD2 as a possible D gene (5 bases). This CDR3 contains 13 residues. V was trimmed by 5 bases and J by 3 bases, leaving 9 bases between them. CDR1 is LNHDA, CDR2 SQIVND, per germline (reference sequence). The CDR3 sequence is CASSYGETDTQYF. The CDR3 DNA is TGTGCCAGTAGTTACGGGGAAACAGATACGCAGTATTTT.

The chain couples TRBV11-1 to TRBJ2-3; perhaps TRBD2 as D (5 bases). The germline V gene encodes CDR1 SGHAT and CDR2 FQDESV (reference sequence). V lost 5 bases, J lost 0 bases, and 15 bases lay in between. This CDR3 spans 16 amino acids. The CDR3, as DNA: TGTGCCAGCAGCCCCGGGCTTGGAGGTAGCACAGATACGCAGTATTTT. Amino acids: CASSPGLGGSTDTQYF.

V usage is TRBV7-3 and J usage is TRBJ1-1; a weak D match, TRBD1 (6 bases). The V end was cut by 0 bases, the J end by 1 base, with 15 bases between. The CDR3 consists of 17 residues. The germline CDR1 and CDR2 sequences are SGHTA and FQGTGA. CDR3 in amino acids: CASSLTGAGRRNTEAFF. Written as DNA, the CDR3 is TGTGCCAGCAGCTTAACGGGGGCAGGGAGAAGGAACACTGAAGCTTTCTTT.